Here is one T cell receptor (beta chain) with its context. Germline and junction disagree at one end, which may indicate a read error. The CDR3 length is 17 residues. Per germline, CDR1 SNHLY and CDR2 FYNNEI. The sample belongs to a study of T cells and copy number aberrations in small-cell lung cancer. Clones were read by immunoSEQ multiplex PCR, and TCRdb kept only the in-frame ones, dropping some. The table shows more than 9,500 clones, with about 75% occurring only once. The gene calls are TRBV2 and TRBJ2-7; 10 bases are shared with TRBD2. The sequence came from a man in his 60s with small cell lung cancer. Sequencing was carried out using normal tissue next to the tumor. The CDR3 is CASSGGGTTLSPYEQYF. The CDR3 bases are TGTGCTAGCAGCGGGGGGGGGACAACTTTATCCCCCTACGAGCAGTACTTC.